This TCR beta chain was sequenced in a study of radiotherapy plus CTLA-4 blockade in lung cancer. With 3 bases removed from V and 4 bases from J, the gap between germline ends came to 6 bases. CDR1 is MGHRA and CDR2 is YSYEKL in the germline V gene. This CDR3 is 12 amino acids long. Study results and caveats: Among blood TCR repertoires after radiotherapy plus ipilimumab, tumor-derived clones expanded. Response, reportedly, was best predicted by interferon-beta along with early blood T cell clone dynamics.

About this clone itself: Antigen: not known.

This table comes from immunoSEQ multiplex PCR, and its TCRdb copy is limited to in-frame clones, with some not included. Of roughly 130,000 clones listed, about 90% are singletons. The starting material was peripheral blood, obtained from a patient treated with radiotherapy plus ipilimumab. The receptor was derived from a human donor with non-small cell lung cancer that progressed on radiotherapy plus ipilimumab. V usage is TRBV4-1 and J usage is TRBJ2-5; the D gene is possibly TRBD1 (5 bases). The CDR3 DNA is TGCGCCAGCAGCCAGGACACAGAGACCCAGTACTTC. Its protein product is CASSQDTETQYF.